One sample yielded the 13 T cell receptor beta chains listed below, sequenced in a study of shared clonotypes between healthy human individuals. The table came from immunoSEQ multiplex PCR; TCRdb's copy has only in-frame clones and leaves some out. Among 2 million to 2.5 million clones listed, more than 90% were seen once. Sequenced material: naive CD4+ T cells sorted from blood. Documented subset: CD45RA+ positively selected. These receptors were obtained from a man aged 18-30 years in good health.

The gene calls are TRBV6-4 and TRBJ2-1, with 12 bases fitting TRBD2. The CDR3 loop spans 15 amino acids. The trim removed 5 bases at V and 8 bases at J, leaving 7 bases unmatched. Germline values: CDR1 MRHNA, CDR2 SNTAGT. The CDR3 loop is CASSSTSGGPYEQFF. DNA of the CDR3: TGTGCCAGCAGTTCCACTAGCGGGGGGCCCTATGAGCAGTTCTTC.

A word on this clone: Other DNA sequences in this specimen translate into the identical CDR3. The V and J genes are TRBV5-1 and TRBJ2-3, with no clear D. The CDR3 contains 12 residues. Per germline, CDR1 SGHRS and CDR2 YFSETQ. Trimming took off 4 bases at V and 1 base at J, with 4 bases between the two ends. The CDR3 DNA follows: TGCGCCAGCAGCCCCGGCACAGATACGCAGTATTTT. This encodes CASSPGTDTQYF.

The rearrangement joins TRBV9 to TRBJ2-3, with TRBD2 matching 12 bases. The CDR3 consists of 15 residues. The germline V gene encodes CDR1 SGDLS and CDR2 YYNGEE. The junction had 1 base not matched to a gene; V was cut back by 0 bases and J by 5 bases. The CDR3 region is CASSVATSGRDTQYF. The CDR3 nucleotides read TGTGCCAGCAGCGTAGCGACTAGCGGGAGAGATACGCAGTATTTT.

The rearrangement links TRBV7-8 to TRBJ2-5; D tentatively reads TRBD1 or TRBD2 (5 bases each). The germline V gene encodes CDR1 SGHVS and CDR2 FQNEAQ. This CDR3 region has 15 residues. V was trimmed by 0 bases and J by 3 bases, leaving 11 bases between them. CDR3 sequence: CASSLAGRREETQYF. The CDR3 DNA is TGTGCCAGCAGCTTAGCGGGACGAAGGGAAGAGACCCAGTACTTC.

The chain couples TRBV4-3 to TRBJ2-7, with D possibly TRBD1 on 5 matching bases. V was clipped by 0 bases and J by 0 bases, with 12 bases between them. Germline V gene sequence: CDR1 LGHNA, CDR2 YSLEER. The CDR3 runs 16 residues. This CDR3 is CASSQDPTARSYEQYF. CDR3 bases: TGCGCCAGCAGCCAAGATCCGACAGCGCGCTCCTACGAGCAGTACTTC.

CDR3 bases: TGCGCCAGCAGCCAAGAGGGTCGGAGGGGTCGACAAGAGACCCAGTACTTC. Translation: CASSQEGRRGRQETQYF. The rearrangement joins TRBV4-1 to TRBJ2-5, with a weak D call TRBD2 (6 bases). The germline V gene encodes CDR1 MGHRA and CDR2 YSYEKL. The CDR3 loop spans 17 amino acids. V was shortened by 0 bases and J by 2 bases, with 16 bases between the two germline ends.

Notes on this clone: This specimen includes other DNA sequences encoding the same CDR3. The rearrangement joins TRBV5-1 to TRBJ2-7; TRBD1 matches 8 bases. V shed 4 bases and J 3 bases; nucleotides not matched to a gene: 3. This CDR3 contains 13 residues. The germline CDR1 and CDR2 sequences are SGHRS and YFSETQ. The DNA for the CDR3 is TGCGCCAGCAGCGTAACAGGGGGCTACGAGCAGTACTTC. Translation gives CASSVTGGYEQYF.

On this clone itself: Different DNA sequences within this sample yield the same CDR3. The J gene is TRBJ1-6, the V gene TRBV6-5; perhaps TRBD1 as D (6 bases). The CDR3 consists of 13 residues. CDR1 MNHEY and CDR2 SVGAGI come from the germline V gene. V shed 2 bases and J shed 7 bases, with 6 bases lying between them. As DNA, the CDR3 is TGTGCCAGCAGTTACCAGGGGAATTCACCCCTCCACTTT. Translating it yields CASSYQGNSPLHF.

About this clone itself: The sample carries other DNA sequences with the same CDR3. This chain links TRBV4-1 with TRBJ2-7, with TRBD2 matching over 7 bases. Looked up from germline, CDR1 is MGHRA and CDR2 is YSYEKL. V lost 1 base, J lost 3 bases, and 6 bases stayed unmatched. This CDR3 is built from 15 residues. The CDR3 DNA reads TGCGCCAGCAGCCAAGGAAGAGCGGGGATCTACGAGCAGTACTTC. Amino acids: CASSQGRAGIYEQYF.

V gene TRBV5-1 combines with J gene TRBJ2-2; D possibly corresponds to TRBD2 (6 bases). In germline, CDR1 is SGHRS, CDR2 YFSETQ. V was shortened by 0 bases and J by 1 base, with 10 bases between the two germline ends. This CDR3 spans 16 amino acids. The CDR3 bases are TGCGCCAGCAGCTTGGTCGGCGGGAAGAACACCGGGGAGCTGTTTTTT. Translating it yields CASSLVGGKNTGELFF.

V gene TRBV2 combines with J gene TRBJ1-5, with a possible D match to TRBD1 (6 bases). The germline gives CDR1 SNHLY, CDR2 FYNNEI. The CDR3 runs to 14 residues. Trimming took 6 bases from V and 7 from J, leaving 16 bases between them. The CDR3 DNA is TGTGCCAGCAGGACGGACAGTCTTTCGCAGCCCCAGCATTTT. This encodes CASRTDSLSQPQHF.

The chain joins TRBV6-6 to TRBJ1-3, with TRBD1 matching over 11 bases. Trimming at V came to 0 bases and at J to 4 bases, leaving 2 bases not matched to a gene. Germline V gives CDR1 MNHNY, CDR2 SVGAGI (reference sequence). The CDR3 extends over 16 amino acids. CDR3 sequence reads: CASSYSRTGGGNTIYF. The CDR3 nucleotides are TGTGCCAGCAGTTACTCACGGACAGGGGGCGGAAACACCATATATTTT.

The V call is TRBV5-1, the J call TRBJ2-5; D is perhaps TRBD1 (6 bases). V was clipped by 4 bases and J by 1 base, with 14 bases between them. The CDR3 has 15 amino acids. The germline V gene has CDR1 SGHRS and CDR2 YFSETQ. The CDR3 here is CASSPSGQFQETQYF. DNA for the CDR3: TGCGCCAGCAGCCCTTCCGGACAGTTCCAAGAGACCCAGTACTTC. The full variable domain, completed using reference TRBV5-1 and TRBJ2-5, is KAGVTQTPRYLIKTRGQQVTLSCSPISGHRSVSWYQQTPGQGLQFLFEYFSETQRNKGNFPGRFSGRQFSNSRSEMNVSTLELGDSALYLCASSPSGQFQETQYFGPGTRLLVL.